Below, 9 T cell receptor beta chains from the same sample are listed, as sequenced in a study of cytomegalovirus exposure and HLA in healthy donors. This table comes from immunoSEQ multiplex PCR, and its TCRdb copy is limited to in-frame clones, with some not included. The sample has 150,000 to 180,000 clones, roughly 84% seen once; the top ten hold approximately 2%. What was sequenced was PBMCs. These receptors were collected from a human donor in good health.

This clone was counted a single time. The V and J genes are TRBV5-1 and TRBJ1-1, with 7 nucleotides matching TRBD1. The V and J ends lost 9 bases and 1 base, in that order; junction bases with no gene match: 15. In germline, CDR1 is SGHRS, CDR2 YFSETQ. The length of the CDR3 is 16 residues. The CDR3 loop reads CATTFGTGTANTEAFF. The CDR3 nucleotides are TGCGCCACCACCTTCGGGACCGGGACAGCGAACACTGAAGCTTTCTTT.

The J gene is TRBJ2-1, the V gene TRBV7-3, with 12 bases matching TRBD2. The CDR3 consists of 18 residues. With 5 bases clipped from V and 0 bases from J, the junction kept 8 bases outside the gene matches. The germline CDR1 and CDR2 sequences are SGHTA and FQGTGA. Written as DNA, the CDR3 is TGTGCCAGCAGCCTTCTTGGACTAGCGGGGTCCTCCTACAATGAGCAGTTCTTC. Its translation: CASSLLGLAGSSYNEQFF.

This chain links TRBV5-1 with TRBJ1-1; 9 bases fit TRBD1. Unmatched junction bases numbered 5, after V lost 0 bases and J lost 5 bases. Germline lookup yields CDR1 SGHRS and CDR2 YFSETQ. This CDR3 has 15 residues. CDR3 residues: CASSLGDRDETEAFF. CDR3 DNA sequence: TGCGCCAGCAGCTTGGGGGACAGGGATGAAACTGAAGCTTTCTTT.

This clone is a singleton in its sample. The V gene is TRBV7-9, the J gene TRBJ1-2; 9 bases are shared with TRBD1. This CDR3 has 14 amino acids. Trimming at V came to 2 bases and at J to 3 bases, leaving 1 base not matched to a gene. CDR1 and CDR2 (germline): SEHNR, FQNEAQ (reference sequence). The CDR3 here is CASSLRTGDYGYTF. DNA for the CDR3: TGTGCCAGCAGCTTACGGACAGGGGACTATGGCTACACCTTC.

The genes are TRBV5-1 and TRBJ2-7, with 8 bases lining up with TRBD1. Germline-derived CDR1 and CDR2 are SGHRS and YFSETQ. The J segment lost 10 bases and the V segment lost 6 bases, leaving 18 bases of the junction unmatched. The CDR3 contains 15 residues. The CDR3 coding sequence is TGCGCCAGCACCATTGGTCGGGACAGGCCCCTATTTCAGTACTTC. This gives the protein CASTIGRDRPLFQYF. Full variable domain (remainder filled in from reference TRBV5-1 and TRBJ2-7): KAGVTQTPRYLIKTRGQQVTLSCSPISGHRSVSWYQQTPGQGLQFLFEYFSETQRNKGNFPGRFSGRQFSNSRSEMNVSTLELGDSALYLCASTIGRDRPLFQYFGPGTRLTVT.

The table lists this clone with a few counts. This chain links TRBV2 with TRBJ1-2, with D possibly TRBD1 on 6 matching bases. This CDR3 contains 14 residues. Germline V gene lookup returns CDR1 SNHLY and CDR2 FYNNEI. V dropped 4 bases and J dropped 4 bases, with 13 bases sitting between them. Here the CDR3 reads CASSAYREPYGYTF. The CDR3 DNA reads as TGTGCCAGCAGTGCTTACAGGGAACCCTATGGCTACACCTTC.

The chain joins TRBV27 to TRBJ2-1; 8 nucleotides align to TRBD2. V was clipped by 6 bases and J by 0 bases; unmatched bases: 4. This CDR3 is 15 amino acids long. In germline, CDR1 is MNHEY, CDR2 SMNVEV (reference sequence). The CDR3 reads CASRSGTSSYNEQFF. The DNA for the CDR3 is TGTGCCAGCAGATCCGGGACTAGCTCCTACAATGAGCAGTTCTTC.

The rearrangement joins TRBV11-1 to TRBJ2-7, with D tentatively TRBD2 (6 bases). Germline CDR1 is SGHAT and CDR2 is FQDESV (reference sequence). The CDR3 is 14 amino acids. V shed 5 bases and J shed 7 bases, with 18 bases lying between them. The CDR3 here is CASSAAGNKKEQYF. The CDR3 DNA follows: TGTGCCAGCAGCGCCGCGGGGAACAAAAAGGAGCAGTACTTC. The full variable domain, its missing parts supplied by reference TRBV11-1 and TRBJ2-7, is EAEVAQSPRYKITEKSQAVAFWCDPISGHATLYWYRQILGQGPELLVQFQDESVVDDSQLPKDRFSAERLKGVDSTLKIQPAELGDSAMYLCASSAAGNKKEQYFGPGTRLTVT.

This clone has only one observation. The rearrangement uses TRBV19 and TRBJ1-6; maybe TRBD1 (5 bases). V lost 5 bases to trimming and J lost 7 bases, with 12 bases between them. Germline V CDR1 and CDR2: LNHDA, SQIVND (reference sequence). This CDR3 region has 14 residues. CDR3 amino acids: CASSSQGRNSPLHF. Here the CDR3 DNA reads TGTGCCAGTAGTTCCCAGGGAAGGAATTCACCCCTCCACTTT.